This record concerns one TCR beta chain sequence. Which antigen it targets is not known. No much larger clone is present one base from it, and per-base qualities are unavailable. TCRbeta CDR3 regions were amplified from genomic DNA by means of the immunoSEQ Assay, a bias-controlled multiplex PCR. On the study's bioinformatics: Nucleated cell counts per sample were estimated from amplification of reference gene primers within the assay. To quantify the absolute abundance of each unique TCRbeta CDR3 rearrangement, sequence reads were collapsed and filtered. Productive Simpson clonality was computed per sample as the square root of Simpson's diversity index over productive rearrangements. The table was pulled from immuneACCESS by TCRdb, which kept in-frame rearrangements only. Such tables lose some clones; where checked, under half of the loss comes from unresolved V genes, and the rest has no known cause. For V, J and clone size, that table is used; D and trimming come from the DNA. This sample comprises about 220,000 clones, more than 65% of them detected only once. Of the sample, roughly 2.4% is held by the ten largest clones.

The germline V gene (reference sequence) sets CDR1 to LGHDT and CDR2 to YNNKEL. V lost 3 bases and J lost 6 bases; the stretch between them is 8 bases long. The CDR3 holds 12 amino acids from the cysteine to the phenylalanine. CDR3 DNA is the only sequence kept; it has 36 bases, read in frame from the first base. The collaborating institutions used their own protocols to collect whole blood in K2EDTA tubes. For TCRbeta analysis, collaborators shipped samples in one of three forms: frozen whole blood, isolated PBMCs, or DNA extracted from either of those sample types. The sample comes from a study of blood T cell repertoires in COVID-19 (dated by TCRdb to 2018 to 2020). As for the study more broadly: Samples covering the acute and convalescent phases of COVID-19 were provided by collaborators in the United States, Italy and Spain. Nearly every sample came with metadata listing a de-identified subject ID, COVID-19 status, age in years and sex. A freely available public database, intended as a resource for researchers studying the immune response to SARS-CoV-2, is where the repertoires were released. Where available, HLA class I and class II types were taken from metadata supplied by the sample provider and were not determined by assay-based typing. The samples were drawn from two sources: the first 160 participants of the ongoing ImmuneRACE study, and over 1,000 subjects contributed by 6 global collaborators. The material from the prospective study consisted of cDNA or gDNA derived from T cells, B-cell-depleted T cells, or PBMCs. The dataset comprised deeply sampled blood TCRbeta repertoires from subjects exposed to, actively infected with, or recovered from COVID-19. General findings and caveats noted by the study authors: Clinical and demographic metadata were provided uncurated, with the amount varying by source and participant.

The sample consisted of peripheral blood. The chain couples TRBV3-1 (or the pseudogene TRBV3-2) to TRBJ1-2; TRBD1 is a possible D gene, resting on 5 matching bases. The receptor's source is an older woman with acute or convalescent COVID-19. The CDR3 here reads CASSHGGNGYTF. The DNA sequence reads TGTGCCAGCAGCCACGGGGGAAATGGCTACACCTTC.